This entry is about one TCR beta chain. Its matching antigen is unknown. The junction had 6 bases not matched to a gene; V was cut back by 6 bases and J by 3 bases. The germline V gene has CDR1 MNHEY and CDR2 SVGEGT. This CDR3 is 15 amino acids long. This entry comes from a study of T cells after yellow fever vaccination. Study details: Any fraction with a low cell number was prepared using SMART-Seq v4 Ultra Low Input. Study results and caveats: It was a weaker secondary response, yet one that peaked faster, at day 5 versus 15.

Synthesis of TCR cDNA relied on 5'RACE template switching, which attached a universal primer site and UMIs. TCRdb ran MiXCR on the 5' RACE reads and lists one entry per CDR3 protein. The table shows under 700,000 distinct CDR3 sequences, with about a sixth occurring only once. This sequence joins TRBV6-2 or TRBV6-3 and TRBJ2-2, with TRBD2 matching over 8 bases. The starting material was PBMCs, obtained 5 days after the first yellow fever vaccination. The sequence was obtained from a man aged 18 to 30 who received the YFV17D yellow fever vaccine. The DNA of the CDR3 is TGTGCCAGCAGGGTCGGGACTAGAGACACCGGGGAGCTGTTTTTT. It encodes CASRVGTRDTGELFF.